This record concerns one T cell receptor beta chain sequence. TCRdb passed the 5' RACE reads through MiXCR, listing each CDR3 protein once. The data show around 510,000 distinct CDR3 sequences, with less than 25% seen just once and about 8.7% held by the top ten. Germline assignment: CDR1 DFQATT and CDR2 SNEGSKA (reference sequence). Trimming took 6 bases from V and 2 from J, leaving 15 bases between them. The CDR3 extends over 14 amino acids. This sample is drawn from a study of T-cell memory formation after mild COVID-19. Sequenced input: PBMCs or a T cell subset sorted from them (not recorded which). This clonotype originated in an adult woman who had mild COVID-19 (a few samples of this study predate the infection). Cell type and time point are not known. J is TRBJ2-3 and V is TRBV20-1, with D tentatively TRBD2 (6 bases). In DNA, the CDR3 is TGCAGTGCCTCCGGGGTAGCGGTCACAGATACGCAGTATTTT. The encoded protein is CSASGVAVTDTQYF.